The clone carrying this TCR beta chain has more than one count but fewer than ten. No antigen is known for it. Treg sorting used a CD4+CD25+CD127-/low gate. Constant-region reverse primers amplified full-length variable regions, followed by semi-nested Nested Universal Primer A PCR. TCRdb processed the 5' RACE reads anew with MiXCR; each CDR3 protein has one entry. The profile shows tens of thousands of distinct CDR3 sequences, 26% of them singletons. This CDR3 comprises 14 residues. Trimming left V 1 base short and J 8 bases short, with 12 bases between. Germline V gene data show CDR1 as LNHDA and CDR2 as SQIVND (reference sequence). Study-wide points: Tumor memory CD4+ T cell TCR gene usage was found to cluster with blood and lymph node memory CD4+ cells and with lymph node naive CD4+ cells. Whole repertoires were not studied in the larger cohort, only one V-J beta rearrangement. Tumor Treg TCRs overlapped most with tumor naive CD4+ cells.

The sequencing input was tumor-infiltrating Tregs sorted from the breast tumor. This chain links TRBV19 with TRBJ1-5, with D possibly TRBD1 on 6 matching bases. This sequence was found in a female donor with breast cancer. CDR3 in DNA: TGTGCCAGTAGTATAGGAGGGGGTCCGGAGCCCCAGCATTTT. Protein sequence: CASSIGGGPEPQHF.